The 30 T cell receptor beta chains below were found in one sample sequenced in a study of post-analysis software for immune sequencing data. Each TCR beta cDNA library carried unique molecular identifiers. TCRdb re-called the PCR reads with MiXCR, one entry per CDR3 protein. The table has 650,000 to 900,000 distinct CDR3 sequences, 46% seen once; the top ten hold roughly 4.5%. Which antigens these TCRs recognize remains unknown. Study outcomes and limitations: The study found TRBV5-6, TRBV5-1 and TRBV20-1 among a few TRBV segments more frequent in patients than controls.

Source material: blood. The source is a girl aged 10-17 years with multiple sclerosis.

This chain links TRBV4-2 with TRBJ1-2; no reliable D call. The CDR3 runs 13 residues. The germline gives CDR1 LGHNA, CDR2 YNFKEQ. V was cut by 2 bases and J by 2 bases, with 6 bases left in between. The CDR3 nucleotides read TGTGCCAGCAGCCAAAGACTGAACTATGGCTACACCTTC. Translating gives CASSQRLNYGYTF.

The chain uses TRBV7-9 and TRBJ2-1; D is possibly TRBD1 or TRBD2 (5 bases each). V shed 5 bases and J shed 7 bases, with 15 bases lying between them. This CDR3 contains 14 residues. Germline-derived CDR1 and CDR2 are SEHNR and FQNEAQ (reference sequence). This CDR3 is CASSIRDAENEQFF. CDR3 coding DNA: TGTGCCAGCAGCATCCGGGACGCCGAAAATGAGCAGTTCTTC.

The CDR3, as DNA: TGCAGCGTTGCCGGGACAGGGCTCGAAGAGCAGTACTTC. Translation gives CSVAGTGLEEQYF. The V gene is TRBV29-1, the J gene TRBJ2-7; 9 bases match TRBD1. Trimming cost V 4 bases and J 7 bases; bases outside gene matches: 8. The CDR3 is made up of 13 amino acids. Germline CDR1 SQVTM, CDR2 ANQGSEA.

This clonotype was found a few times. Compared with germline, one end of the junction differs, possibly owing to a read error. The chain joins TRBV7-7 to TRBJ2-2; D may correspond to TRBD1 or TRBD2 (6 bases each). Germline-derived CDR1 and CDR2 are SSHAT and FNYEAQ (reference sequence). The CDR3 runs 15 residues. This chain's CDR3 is CASSPEGGHTGELFF. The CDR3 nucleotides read TGTGCTAGCAGCCCAGAGGGGGGACACACCGGGGAGCTGTTTTTT.

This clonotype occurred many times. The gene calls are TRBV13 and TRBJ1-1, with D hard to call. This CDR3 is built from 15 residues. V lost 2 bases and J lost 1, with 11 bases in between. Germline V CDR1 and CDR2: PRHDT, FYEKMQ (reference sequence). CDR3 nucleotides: TGTGCCAGCAGCTTAATCTCCGGGAGGAACACTGAAGCTTTCTTT. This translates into CASSLISGRNTEAFF.

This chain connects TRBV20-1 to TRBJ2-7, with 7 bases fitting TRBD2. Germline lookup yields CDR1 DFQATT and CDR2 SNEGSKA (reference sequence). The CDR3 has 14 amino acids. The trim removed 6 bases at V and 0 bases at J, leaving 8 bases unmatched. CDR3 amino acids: CSATKSGISYEQYF. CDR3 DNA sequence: TGCAGTGCAACCAAGAGCGGGATCTCCTACGAGCAGTACTTC.

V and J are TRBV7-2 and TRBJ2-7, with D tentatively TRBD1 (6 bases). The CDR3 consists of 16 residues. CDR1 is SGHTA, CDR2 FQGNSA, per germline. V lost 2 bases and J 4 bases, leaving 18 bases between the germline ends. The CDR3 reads CASSLLTSRGLYEQYF. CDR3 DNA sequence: TGTGCCAGCAGCTTACTAACTAGTAGGGGGTTGTACGAGCAGTACTTC.

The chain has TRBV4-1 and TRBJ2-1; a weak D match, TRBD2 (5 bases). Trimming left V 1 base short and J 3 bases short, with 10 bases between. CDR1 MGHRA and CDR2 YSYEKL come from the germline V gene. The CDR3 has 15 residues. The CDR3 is CASSQGFGVYNEQFF. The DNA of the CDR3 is TGCGCCAGCAGCCAAGGGTTCGGGGTCTACAATGAGCAGTTCTTC.

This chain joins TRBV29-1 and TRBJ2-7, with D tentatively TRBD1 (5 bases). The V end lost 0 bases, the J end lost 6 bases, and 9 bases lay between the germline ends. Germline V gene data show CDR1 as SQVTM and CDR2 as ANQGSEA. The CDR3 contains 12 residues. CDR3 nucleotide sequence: TGCAGCGTTGAAGATCCAGGGTTCGAGCAGTACTTC. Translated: CSVEDPGFEQYF.

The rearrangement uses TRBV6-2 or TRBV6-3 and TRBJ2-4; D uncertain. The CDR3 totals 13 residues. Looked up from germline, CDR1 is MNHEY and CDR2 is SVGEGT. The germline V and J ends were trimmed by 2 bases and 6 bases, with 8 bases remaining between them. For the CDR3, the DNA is TGTGCCAGCAGTTACGGGGTAGGAAACATTCAGTACTTC. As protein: CASSYGVGNIQYF.

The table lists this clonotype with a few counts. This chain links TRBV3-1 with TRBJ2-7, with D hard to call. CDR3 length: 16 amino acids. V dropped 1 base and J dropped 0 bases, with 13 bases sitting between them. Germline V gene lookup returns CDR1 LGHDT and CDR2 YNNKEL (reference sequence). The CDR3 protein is CASSQGAGRSSYEQYF. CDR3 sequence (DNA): TGTGCCAGCAGCCAAGGGGCAGGCCGCAGCTCCTACGAGCAGTACTTC.

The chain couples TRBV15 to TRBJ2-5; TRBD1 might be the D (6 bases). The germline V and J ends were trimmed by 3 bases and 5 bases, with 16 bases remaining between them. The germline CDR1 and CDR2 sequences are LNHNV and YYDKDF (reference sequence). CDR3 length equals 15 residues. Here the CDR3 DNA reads TGTGCCACCAGCAGGAGGGGGATTGTACAGGAGACCCAGTACTTC. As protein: CATSRRGIVQETQYF.

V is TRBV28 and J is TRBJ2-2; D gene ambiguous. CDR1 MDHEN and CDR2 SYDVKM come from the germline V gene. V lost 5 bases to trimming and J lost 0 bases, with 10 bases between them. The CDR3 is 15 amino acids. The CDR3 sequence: CASSPSTANTGELFF. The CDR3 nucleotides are TGTGCCAGCAGTCCCTCGACCGCGAACACCGGGGAGCTGTTTTTT.

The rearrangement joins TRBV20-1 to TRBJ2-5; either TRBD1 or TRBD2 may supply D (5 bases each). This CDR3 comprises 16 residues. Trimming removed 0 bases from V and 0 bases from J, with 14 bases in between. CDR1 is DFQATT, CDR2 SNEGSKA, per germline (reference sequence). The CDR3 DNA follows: TGCAGTGCTAGAGATCGGGGCGGAAAGTACCAAGAGACCCAGTACTTC. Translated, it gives CSARDRGGKYQETQYF.

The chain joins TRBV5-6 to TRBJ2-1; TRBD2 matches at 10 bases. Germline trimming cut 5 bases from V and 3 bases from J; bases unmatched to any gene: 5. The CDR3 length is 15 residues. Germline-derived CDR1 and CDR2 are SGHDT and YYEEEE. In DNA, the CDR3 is TGTGCCAGCAGATCGGGACTAGCGAGCTACAATGAGCAGTTCTTC. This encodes CASRSGLASYNEQFF. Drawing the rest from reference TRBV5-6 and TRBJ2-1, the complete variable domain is DAGVTQSPTHLIKTRGQQVTLRCSPKSGHDTVSWYQQALGQGPQFIFQYYEEEERQRGNFPDRFSGHQFPNYSSELNVNALLLGDSALYLCASRSGLASYNEQFFGPGTRLTVL.

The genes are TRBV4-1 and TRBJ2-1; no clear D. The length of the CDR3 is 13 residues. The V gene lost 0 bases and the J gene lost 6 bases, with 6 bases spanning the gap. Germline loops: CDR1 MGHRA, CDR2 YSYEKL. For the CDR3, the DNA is TGCGCCAGCAGCCAAGATCCCCCCAATGAGCAGTTCTTC. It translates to CASSQDPPNEQFF.

CDR3 in DNA: TGTGCCAGCTCACCCCGAGGACATAGGGATTCACCCCTCCACTTT. Its protein product is CASSPRGHRDSPLHF. The V call is TRBV18, the J call TRBJ1-6; TRBD1 might be the D (5 bases). The CDR3 extends over 15 amino acids. From germline, CDR1 is KGHSH and CDR2 LQKENI. Trimming removed 3 bases from V and 8 bases from J, with 14 bases in between.

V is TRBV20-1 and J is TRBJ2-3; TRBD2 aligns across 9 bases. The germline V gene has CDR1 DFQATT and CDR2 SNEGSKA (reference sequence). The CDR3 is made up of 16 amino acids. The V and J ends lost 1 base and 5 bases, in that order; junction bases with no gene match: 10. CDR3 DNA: TGCAGTGCTAGAGGGGGGATAGCGGGAGTCCAAGATACGCAGTATTTT. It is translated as CSARGGIAGVQDTQYF.

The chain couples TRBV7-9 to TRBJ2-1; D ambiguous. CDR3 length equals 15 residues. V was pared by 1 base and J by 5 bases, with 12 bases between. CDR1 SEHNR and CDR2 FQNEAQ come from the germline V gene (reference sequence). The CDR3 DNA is TGTGCCAGCAGCTTAGTGGCGGCTTTAGACAATGAGCAGTTCTTC. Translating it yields CASSLVAALDNEQFF.

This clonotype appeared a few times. CDR3 in amino acids: CSVGRDRAYRNARGTDTQYF. CDR3 coding DNA: TGCAGCGTTGGAAGGGACAGGGCTTATCGGAATGCCCGCGGCACAGATACGCAGTATTTT. The rearrangement uses TRBV29-1 and TRBJ2-3; the match to TRBD1 covers 9 bases. Germline V gene data show CDR1 as SQVTM and CDR2 as ANQGSEA. The CDR3 totals 20 residues. Trimming cost V 4 bases and J 1 base; bases outside gene matches: 21.

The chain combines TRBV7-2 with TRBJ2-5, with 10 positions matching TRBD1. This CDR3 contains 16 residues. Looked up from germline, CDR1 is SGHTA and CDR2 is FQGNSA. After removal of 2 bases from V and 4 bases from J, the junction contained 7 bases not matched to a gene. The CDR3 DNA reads TGTGCCAGCAGCTTAAGTGGGACAGGGGTAGGAGAGACCCAGTACTTC. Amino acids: CASSLSGTGVGETQYF.

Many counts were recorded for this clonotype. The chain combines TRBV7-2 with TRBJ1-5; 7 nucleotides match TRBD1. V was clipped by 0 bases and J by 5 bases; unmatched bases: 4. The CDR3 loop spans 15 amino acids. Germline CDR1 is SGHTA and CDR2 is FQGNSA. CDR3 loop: CASSLASGGDQPQHF. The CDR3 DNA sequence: TGTGCCAGCAGCTTAGCCTCAGGGGGAGATCAGCCCCAGCATTTT.

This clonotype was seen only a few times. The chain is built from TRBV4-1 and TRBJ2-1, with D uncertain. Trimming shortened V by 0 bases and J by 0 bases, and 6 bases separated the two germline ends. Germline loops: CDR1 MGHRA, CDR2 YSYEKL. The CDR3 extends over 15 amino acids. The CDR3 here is CASSQDVSSYNEQFF. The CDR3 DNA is TGCGCCAGCAGCCAAGATGTCAGCTCCTACAATGAGCAGTTCTTC.

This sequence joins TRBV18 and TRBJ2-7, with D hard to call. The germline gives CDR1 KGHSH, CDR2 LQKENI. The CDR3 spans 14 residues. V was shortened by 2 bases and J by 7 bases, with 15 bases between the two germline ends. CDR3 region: CASSPYGVGDEQYF. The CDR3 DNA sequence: TGTGCCAGCTCACCATATGGCGTCGGCGATGAGCAGTACTTC.

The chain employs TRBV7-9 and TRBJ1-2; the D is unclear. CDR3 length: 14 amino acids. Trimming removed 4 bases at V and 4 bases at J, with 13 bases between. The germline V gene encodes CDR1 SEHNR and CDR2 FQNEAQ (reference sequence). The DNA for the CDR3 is TGTGCCAGCAGCTCCGGATCGAAGAGCTATGGCTACACCTTC. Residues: CASSSGSKSYGYTF.

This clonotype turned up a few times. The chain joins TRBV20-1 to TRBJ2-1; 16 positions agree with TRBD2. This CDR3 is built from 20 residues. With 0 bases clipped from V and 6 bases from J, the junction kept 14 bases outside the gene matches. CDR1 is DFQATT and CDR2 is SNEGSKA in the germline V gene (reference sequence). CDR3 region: CSAREPRPGLAGGPGNEQFF. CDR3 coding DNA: TGCAGTGCTAGAGAGCCTCGCCCGGGACTAGCGGGAGGGCCGGGCAATGAGCAGTTCTTC.

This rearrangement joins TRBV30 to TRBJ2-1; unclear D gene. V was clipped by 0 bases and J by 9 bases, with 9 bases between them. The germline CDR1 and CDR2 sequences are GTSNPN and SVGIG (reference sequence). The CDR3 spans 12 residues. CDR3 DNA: TGTGCCTGGAGTGTACTGTCGGGTGAGCAGTTCTTC. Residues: CAWSVLSGEQFF.

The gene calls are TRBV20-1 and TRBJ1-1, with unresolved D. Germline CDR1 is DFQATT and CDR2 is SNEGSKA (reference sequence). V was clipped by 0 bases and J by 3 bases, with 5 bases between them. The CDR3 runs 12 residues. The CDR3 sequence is CSARDGYTEAFF. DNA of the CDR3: TGCAGTGCTAGAGATGGGTACACTGAAGCTTTCTTT.

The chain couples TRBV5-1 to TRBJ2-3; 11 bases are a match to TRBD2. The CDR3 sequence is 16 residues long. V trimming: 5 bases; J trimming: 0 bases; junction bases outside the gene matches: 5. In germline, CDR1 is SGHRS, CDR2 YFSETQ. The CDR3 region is CASSRSGRESTDTQYF. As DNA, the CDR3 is TGCGCCAGCAGTCGTAGCGGGAGGGAAAGCACAGATACGCAGTATTTT.

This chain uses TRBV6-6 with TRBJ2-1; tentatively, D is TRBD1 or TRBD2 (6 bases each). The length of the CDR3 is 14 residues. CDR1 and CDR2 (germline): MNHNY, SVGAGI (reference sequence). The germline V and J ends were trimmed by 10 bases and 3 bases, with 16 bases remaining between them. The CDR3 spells CATTGAGIYNEQFF. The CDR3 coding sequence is TGTGCCACCACGGGGGCAGGCATCTACAATGAGCAGTTCTTC.